The source of this TCR beta chain is a study of blood T cell repertoires in COVID-19. Whole-study context: Material from acute and convalescent COVID-19 was sourced from the United States, Italy and Spain. Sources were T cells, B-cell-depleted T cells, or PBMCs; the material itself was cDNA or gDNA.

Per germline, CDR1 SGHRS and CDR2 YFSETQ. Trimming removed 4 bases from V and 6 bases from J; junction bases left unmatched: 6. The CDR3 has 14 residues. In the authors' workflow: Reference gene primer amplification yielded estimated nucleated cell counts. Produced via immunoSEQ multiplex PCR; TCRdb's table is partial and in-frame only. V and J calls and clone size follow that table, whereas D and trimming were derived from the DNA. Of approximately 290,000 clones in the sample, about 89% were seen once. The specimen was peripheral blood. This rearrangement joins TRBV5-1 to TRBJ1-4, with 7 bases identical to TRBD1. The clonotype originates from a young man with acute or convalescent COVID-19. The CDR3 DNA reads as TGCGCCAGCAGCCCCGGGACAGCCCATGAAAAACTGTTTTTT. It codes for CASSPGTAHEKLFF. Using reference TRBV5-1 and TRBJ1-4 for the parts outside the CDR3, the full variable domain is KAGVTQTPRYLIKTRGQQVTLSCSPISGHRSVSWYQQTPGQGLQFLFEYFSETQRNKGNFPGRFSGRQFSNSRSEMNVSTLELGDSALYLCASSPGTAHEKLFFGSGTQLSVL.